The 9 T cell receptor beta chains reported below all come from one sample, sequenced in a study of vaccination and CD4 T cells after COVID-19. Time point noted: late sampling 161 to 241 days after vaccination in a few convalescent patients. The treatment is: roughly ten-day PBMC culture with coronavirus spike peptide pools or control peptides (ViraFEST assay). Which antigens these TCRs recognize remains unknown. Sequencing of cultured CD4+ T cell DNA used the Oncomine TCR Beta short-read assay. TCRdb reprocessed the PCR reads via MiXCR and lists one record per CDR3 protein. This sample has 23,000 or so distinct CDR3 sequences; around 46% occur once, and the top ten carry around 5.2%. The source material was CD4+ T cells from blood, cultured in vitro, sampled about 7 months after SARS-CoV-2 vaccination. Every receptor here comes from a human donor who had recovered from COVID-19.

This clonotype was found a few times. This chain joins TRBV7-8 and TRBJ2-1; TRBD2 agrees at 9 bases. The CDR3 runs 16 residues. Germline V gene data show CDR1 as SGHVS and CDR2 as FQNEAQ. The trim removed 1 base at V and 3 bases at J, leaving 4 bases unmatched. The CDR3 is CASSLVRLADYNEQFF. In DNA, the CDR3 is TGTGCCAGCAGCTTAGTCCGACTAGCGGACTACAATGAGCAGTTCTTC.

The rearrangement links TRBV20-1 to TRBJ2-2; TRBD2 is a possible D gene (6 bases). The V gene lost 0 bases and the J gene lost 2 bases, with 13 bases spanning the gap. Looked up from germline, CDR1 is DFQATT and CDR2 is SNEGSKA (reference sequence). There are 16 residues in the CDR3. Here the CDR3 reads CSAREAGGANTGELFF. The DNA of the CDR3 is TGCAGTGCTAGAGAAGCGGGCGGGGCAAACACCGGGGAGCTGTTTTTT.

The chain carries TRBV24-1 and TRBJ2-1; 9 nucleotides agree with TRBD1. With V trimmed by 2 bases and J by 9 bases, 4 bases remained unmatched. CDR1 KGHDR and CDR2 SFDVKD come from the germline V gene. The CDR3 covers 14 residues. The CDR3, as DNA: TGTGCCACCAGTGATTACAGGGGGCATACTGAGCAGTTCTTC. Translating it yields CATSDYRGHTEQFF.

This clonotype was seen a few times. V is TRBV20-1 and J is TRBJ2-5; D remains ambiguous. The CDR3 loop spans 11 amino acids. The germline gives CDR1 DFQATT, CDR2 SNEGSKA (reference sequence). Between the trimmed V and J ends, which lost 4 bases and 3 bases, there was a span of 6 bases. CDR3 DNA: TGCAGTGCTATACCCAAAGAGACCCAGTACTTC. Protein product: CSAIPKETQYF.

V is TRBV20-1 and J is TRBJ2-7; 7 bases agree with TRBD2. The J segment lost 0 bases and the V segment lost 0 bases, leaving 5 bases of the junction unmatched. The CDR3 totals 15 residues. Germline V CDR1 and CDR2: DFQATT, SNEGSKA (reference sequence). CDR3 nucleotides: TGCAGTGCTAGAGATTCGCGGGGGAGCTCCTACGAGCAGTACTTC. Translation: CSARDSRGSSYEQYF.

The chain employs TRBV20-1 and TRBJ2-3; D is ambiguous. The CDR3 is 11 amino acids. The V gene lost 7 bases and the J gene lost 0 bases, with 5 bases spanning the gap. Germline CDR1 is DFQATT and CDR2 is SNEGSKA (reference sequence). The CDR3 region is CSVRSTDTQYF. CDR3 sequence (DNA): TGCAGTGTGAGGAGCACAGATACGCAGTATTTT.

This clonotype was detected only a few times. J is TRBJ2-7 and V is TRBV20-1, with TRBD2 matching 11 bases. The V gene end was trimmed by 6 bases and the J gene end by 1 base; junction bases not matched to a gene: 5. Germline V gene data show CDR1 as DFQATT and CDR2 as SNEGSKA (reference sequence). There are 14 residues in the CDR3. The CDR3 reads CSAPGTSGSYEQYF. In nucleotides, the CDR3 is TGCAGTGCCCCAGGGACTAGCGGATCCTACGAGCAGTACTTC.

The chain couples TRBV20-1 to TRBJ2-2; D possibly corresponds to TRBD1 (5 bases). Germline values: CDR1 DFQATT, CDR2 SNEGSKA (reference sequence). This CDR3 contains 14 residues. Between the trimmed V and J ends, which lost 1 base and 5 bases, there was a span of 11 bases. The DNA of the CDR3 is TGCAGTGCTAGAGCCCCAGGGCTTACCGGGGAGCTGTTTTTT. Residues: CSARAPGLTGELFF.

The J gene is TRBJ1-2, the V gene TRBV28, with D hard to call. The CDR3 sequence is 13 residues long. Germline CDR1 and CDR2: MDHEN and SYDVKM. V lost 1 base to trimming and J lost 7 bases, with 10 bases between them. DNA of the CDR3: TGTGCCAGCAGTTTATCTGAACAACGTGGCTACACCTTC. Its translation: CASSLSEQRGYTF.